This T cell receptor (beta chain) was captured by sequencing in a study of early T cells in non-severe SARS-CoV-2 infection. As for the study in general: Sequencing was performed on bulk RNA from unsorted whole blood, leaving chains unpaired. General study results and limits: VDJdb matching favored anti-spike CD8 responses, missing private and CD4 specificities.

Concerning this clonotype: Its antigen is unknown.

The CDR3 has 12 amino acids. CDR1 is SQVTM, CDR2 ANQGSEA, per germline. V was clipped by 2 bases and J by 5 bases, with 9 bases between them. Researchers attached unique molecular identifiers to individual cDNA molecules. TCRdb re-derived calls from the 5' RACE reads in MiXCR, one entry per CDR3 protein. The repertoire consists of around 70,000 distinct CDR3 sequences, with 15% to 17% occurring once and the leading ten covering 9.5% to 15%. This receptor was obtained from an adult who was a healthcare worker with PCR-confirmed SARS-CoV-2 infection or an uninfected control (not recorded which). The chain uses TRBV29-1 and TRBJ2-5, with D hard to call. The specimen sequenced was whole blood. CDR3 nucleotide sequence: TGCAGCGTTGAAAGGGCCCGGGAGACCCAGTACTTC. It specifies CSVERARETQYF.